This T cell receptor (beta chain) was captured by sequencing in a study of control samples from healthy donors and cancer patients. The CDR3 totals 13 residues. Germline CDR1 MNHEY, CDR2 SVGAGI. Trimming shortened V by 4 bases and J by 7 bases, and 11 bases separated the two germline ends. This clone has a single count. Sequencing was performed with immunoSEQ multiplex PCR; in TCRdb, only in-frame clones are kept and a portion is missing. Of about 28,000 clones in the sample, 79% are singletons; the top ten hold around 20%. The V and J genes are TRBV6-5 and TRBJ2-1; TRBD1 might be the D (6 bases). Material: PBMCs. The source is a man aged 60-69 years with head and neck cancer. This CDR3 reads CASSSDSANEQFF. The CDR3 bases are TGTGCCAGCAGTTCGGACAGTGCGAATGAGCAGTTCTTC.